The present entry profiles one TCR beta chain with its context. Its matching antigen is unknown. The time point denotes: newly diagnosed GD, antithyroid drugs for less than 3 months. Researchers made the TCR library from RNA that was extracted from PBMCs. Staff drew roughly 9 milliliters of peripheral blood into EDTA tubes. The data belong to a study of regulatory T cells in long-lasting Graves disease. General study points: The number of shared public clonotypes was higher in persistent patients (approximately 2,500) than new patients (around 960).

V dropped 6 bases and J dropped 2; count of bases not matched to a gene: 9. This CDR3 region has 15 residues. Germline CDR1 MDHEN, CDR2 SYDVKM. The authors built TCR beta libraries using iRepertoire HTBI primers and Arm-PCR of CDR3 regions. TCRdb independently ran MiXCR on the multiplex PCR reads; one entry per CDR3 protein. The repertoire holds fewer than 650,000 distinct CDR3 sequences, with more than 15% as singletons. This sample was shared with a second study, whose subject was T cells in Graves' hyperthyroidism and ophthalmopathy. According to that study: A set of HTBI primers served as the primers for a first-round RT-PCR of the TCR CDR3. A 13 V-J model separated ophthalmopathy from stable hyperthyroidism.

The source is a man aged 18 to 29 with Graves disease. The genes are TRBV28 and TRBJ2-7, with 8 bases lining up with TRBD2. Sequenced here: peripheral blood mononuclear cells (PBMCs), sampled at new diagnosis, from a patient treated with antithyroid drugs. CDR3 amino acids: CASRSAGEGAYEQYF. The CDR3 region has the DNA TGTGCCAGCAGATCAGCGGGAGAGGGGGCCTACGAGCAGTACTTC.